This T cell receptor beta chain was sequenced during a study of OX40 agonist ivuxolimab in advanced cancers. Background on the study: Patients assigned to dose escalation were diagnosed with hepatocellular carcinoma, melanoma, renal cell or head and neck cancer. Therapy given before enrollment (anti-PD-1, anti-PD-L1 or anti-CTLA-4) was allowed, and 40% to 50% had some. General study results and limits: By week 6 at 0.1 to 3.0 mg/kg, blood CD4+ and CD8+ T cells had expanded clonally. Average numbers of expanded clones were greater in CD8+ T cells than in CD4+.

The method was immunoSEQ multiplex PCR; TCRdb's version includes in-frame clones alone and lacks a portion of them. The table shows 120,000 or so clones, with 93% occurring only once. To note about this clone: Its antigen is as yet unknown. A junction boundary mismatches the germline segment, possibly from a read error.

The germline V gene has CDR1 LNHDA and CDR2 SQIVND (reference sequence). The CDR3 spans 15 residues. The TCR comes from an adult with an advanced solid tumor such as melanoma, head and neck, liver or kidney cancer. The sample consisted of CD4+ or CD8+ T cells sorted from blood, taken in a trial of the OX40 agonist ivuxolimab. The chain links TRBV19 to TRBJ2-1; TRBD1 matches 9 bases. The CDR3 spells CASSSTGGSSNEQFF. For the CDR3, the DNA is TGTGCCAGTAGTTCAACAGGGGGCTCCTCCAATGAGCAGTTCTTC.